The clone carrying this T cell receptor (beta chain) was observed a handful of times. What it binds is unknown. This entry is derived from a study of response to subunit inactivated influenza vaccine. TCRdb called the RT-PCR reads again in MiXCR, with one record for every CDR3 protein. The table lists about 780,000 distinct CDR3 sequences, about 18% of them singletons. Study-level results: Seasonal influenza vaccination, on each occasion, was suggested by the authors to recruit few new T cells.

The receptor was isolated from a man between 45 and 60 years old who received an inactivated influenza vaccine. Sequencing was performed on PBMCs from blood, taken 5 days after vaccination.

CDR3 DNA sequence: TGTGCCAGCAGTTTATGGAGCTCCTACAATGAGCAGTTCTTC. It encodes CASSLWSSYNEQFF. The J gene is TRBJ2-1, the V gene TRBV27; D ambiguous. The CDR3 has 14 amino acids. Trimming stripped 1 base from V and 0 bases from J, with 4 bases between. The germline V gene has CDR1 MNHEY and CDR2 SMNVEV (reference sequence).